This TCR beta chain comes out of a study of kidney transplant recipient with SARS-CoV-2 infection (dated by TCRdb to the early 2020s). Comment on this clonotype: Its antigen is not yet known. This may be a read error: a much more frequent sequence differs by one nucleotide.

Sequencing took place on an Illumina MiSeq. Profiling of the peripheral T cell repertoire was carried out for human TCRbeta genes. As for the original processing: Beta-binomial modelling was used to test for differences in clonotype abundance while accounting for variability over time. Expanded clonotypes were checked against the ImmuneCODE reference database of SARS-CoV-2-associated TCRs and mapped to regions of the viral genome. Additional repertoire analyses examined TRBV gene usage, CDR3 length, CDR3 amino acid overlap between time points, distributions of clonotype abundance, and Jaccard similarity. In-frame beta chains were kept once TCRdb had trimmed the public reads at Q25 with fastp and called clones with MiXCR. Each CDR3 protein appears once, grouped with its most common genes and DNA. TCRdb, not the original authors, processed these V and J calls. The sample table shows about 250,000 distinct CDR3 sequences, and 29% are seen once. Nearly 7.5% of the sample rests with the top ten.

In the germline V gene (reference sequence), CDR1 corresponds to GTSNPN and CDR2 to SVGIG. Counted from cysteine to phenylalanine, this CDR3 has 14 amino acids. The DNA shown is the 42-base CDR3, in frame from base 1. This specimen's time point label, per the study, means: pre-pandemic baseline sample and day 111 after first positive SARS-CoV-2 test. The sequences come from a blood sample, collected at baseline and between days 110 and 120 from a kidney transplant recipient. This sequence originates from a male patient aged 25-45 years who had COVID-19 and was a kidney transplant recipient. After a transplant, certain T cells may trace back to the graft donor. Recombination joined TRBV30 with TRBJ2-7; 9 central bases correspond to TRBD2. The nucleotides read TGTGGCTGGAGGCACGGGACTAGCATACTGGAGCAGTACTTC. This yields the protein CGWRHGTSILEQYF.